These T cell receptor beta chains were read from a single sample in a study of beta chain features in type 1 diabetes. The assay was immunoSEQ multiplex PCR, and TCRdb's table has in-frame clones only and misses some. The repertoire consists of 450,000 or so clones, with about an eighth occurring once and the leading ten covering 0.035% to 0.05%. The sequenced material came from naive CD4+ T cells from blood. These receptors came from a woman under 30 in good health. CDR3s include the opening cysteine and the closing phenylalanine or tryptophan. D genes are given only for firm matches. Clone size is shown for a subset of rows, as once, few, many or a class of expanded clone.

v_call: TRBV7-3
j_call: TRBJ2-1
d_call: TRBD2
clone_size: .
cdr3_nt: TGTGCCAGCAGCTTAAGAATAGCGGGCTCCTACAATGAGCAGTTCTTC
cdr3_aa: CASSLRIAGSYNEQFF

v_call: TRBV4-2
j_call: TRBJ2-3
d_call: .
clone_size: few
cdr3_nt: TGTGCCAGCAGCCAAGTTTCTAGCCGCGCAGATACGCAGTATTTT
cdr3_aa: CASSQVSSRADTQYF

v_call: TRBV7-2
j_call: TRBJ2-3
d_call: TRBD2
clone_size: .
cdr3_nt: TGTGCCAGCAGCTTAGAAGGACTAGCGGGAGGGCTTAAGGTACATTTT
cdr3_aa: CASSLEGLAGGLKVHF

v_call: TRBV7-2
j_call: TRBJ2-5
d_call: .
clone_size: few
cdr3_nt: TGTGCCAGCAGCTCGGCCCACGGCGTTGTGATGACCCAGTACTTC
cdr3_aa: CASSSAHGVVMTQYF

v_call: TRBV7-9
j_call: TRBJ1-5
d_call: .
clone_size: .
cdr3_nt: TGTGCCAGCAGCTCGCCTAGAGACAATCAGCCCCAGCATTTT
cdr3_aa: CASSSPRDNQPQHF

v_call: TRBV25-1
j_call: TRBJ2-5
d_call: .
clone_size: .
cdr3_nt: TGTGCCAGCAGTGCCCAAACGGGGGTAGAGACCCAGTACTTC
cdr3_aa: CASSAQTGVETQYF

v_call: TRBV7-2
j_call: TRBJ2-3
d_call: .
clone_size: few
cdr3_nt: TGTGCCAGCAGCTTACTTAGGACAGTTACAGATACGCAGTATTTT
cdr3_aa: CASSLLRTVTDTQYF

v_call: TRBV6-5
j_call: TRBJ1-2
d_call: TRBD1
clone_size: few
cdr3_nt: TGTGCCAGCAGGCGGGACAGATCTAACTATGGCTACACCTTC
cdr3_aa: CASRRDRSNYGYTF

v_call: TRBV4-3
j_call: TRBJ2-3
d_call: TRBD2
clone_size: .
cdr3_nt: TGCGCCAGCCAAAAGGAGGGGATAGCGGGGGGCACGGATACGCAGTATTTT
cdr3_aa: CASQKEGIAGGTDTQYF

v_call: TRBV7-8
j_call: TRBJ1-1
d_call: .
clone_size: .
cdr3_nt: TGTGCCAGCAGCTTTCGTACCGGGATGGCGACGAACACTGAAGCTTTCTTT
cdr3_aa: CASSFRTGMATNTEAFF

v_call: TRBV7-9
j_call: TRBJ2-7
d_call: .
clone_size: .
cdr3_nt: TGTGCCAGCAGTTTAGCGAGCGTCGACGAGCAGTACTTC
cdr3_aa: CASSLASVDEQYF

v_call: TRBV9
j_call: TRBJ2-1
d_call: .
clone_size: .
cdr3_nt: TGTGCCAGCAGCGTTTTTTTTGGTATCGATGAGCAGTTCTTC
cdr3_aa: CASSVFFGIDEQFF

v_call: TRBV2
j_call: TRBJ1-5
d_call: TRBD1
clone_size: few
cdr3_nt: TGTGCCAGCAGAGGGACAGAGAATCAGCCCCAGCATTTT
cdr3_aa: CASRGTENQPQHF

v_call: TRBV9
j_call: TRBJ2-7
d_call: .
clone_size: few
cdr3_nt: TGTGCCAGCAGCGTAGGTCCGGGGTACAGCTACGAGCAGTACTTC
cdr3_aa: CASSVGPGYSYEQYF

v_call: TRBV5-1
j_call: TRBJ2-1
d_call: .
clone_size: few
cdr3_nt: TGCGCCAGCAGCTTCAGGGATCGGAGCTCCTACAATGAGCAGTTCTTC
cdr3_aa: CASSFRDRSSYNEQFF

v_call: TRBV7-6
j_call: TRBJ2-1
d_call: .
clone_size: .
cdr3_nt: TGTGCCAGCAGCTTGCACTTAAATGAGCAGTTCTTC
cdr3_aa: CASSLHLNEQFF

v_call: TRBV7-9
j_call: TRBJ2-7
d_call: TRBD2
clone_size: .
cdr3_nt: TGTGCCAGCAGCTTTAGCGGGAGGCTCTCCGAGCAGTACTTC
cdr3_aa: CASSFSGRLSEQYF

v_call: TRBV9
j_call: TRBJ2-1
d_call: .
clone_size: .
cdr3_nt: TGTGCCAGCAGCTGGGGCTTCTCCAATGAGCAGTTCTTC
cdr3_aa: CASSWGFSNEQFF

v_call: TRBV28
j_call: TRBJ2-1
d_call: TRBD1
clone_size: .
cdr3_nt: TGTGCCAGCACCCCGGGACAGTACAATGAGCAGTTCTTC
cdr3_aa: CASTPGQYNEQFF

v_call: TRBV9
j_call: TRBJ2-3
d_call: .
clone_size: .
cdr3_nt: TGTGCCAGCAGCGTAGGACTCCATGGCGTGCAGTATTTT
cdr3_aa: CASSVGLHGVQYF

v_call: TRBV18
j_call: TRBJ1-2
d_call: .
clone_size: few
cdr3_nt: TGTGCCAGCTCTTTACCCGCAGGGTCCGACTATGGCTACACCTTC
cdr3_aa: CASSLPAGSDYGYTF

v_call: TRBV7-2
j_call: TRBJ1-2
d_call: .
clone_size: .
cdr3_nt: TGTGCCAGCAGCTTAATCCGCGACGGAAGGCGTGGCTACACCTTC
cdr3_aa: CASSLIRDGRRGYTF

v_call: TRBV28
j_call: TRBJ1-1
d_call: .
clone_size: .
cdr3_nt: TGTGCCAGCAGTACTCAGGGATCCGAAGCTTTCTTT
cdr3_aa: CASSTQGSEAFF

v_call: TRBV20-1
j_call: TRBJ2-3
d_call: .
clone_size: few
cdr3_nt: TGCAGTGGGAAGCACCATACGCAGTATTTT
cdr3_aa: CSGKHHTQYF

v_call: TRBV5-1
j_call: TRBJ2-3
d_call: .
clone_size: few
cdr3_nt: TGCGCCAGCAGCTTCGGACACCTGAGCACAGATACGCAGTATTTT
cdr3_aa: CASSFGHLSTDTQYF

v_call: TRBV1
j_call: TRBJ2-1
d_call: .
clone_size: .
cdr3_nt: TGCACCAGCAGCCATCGAAATTATCTGGCCAACCCCCCTGCGAATGAGCAGTTCTTC
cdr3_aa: CTSSHRNYLANPPANEQFF

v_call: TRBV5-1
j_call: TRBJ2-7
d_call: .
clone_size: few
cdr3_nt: TGCGCCAGCAGTAAGAGCACAAGCTCCTACGAGCAGTACTTC
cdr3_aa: CASSKSTSSYEQYF

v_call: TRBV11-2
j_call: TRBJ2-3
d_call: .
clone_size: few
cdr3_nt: TGTGCCAGCAGGTTGGCCCGGAGGGCAGATACGCAGTATTTT
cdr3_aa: CASRLARRADTQYF

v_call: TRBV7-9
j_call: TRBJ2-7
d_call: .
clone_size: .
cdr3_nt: TGTGCCAGCAGCCCTAAGACCGTTGCCTACGAGCAGTACTTC
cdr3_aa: CASSPKTVAYEQYF

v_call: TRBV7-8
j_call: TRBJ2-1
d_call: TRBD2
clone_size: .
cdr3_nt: TGTGCCAGCAGCTTAGGACTAGCGGGATACAATGAGCAGTTCTTC
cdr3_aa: CASSLGLAGYNEQFF

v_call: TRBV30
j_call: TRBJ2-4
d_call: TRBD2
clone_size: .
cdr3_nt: TGTGCCTGGAGTTCGGGAGGCCTTGCCAAAAACATTCAGTACTTC
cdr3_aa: CAWSSGGLAKNIQYF

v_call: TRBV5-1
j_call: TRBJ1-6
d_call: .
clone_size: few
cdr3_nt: TGCGCCAGCAGCCAGAGCGGTAATTCACCCCTCCACTTT
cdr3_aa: CASSQSGNSPLHF

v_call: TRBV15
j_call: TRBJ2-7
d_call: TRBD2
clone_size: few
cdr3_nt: TGTGCCACCAGCAGGTTCGGCGGGAGTAGCTCCTACGAGCAGTACTTC
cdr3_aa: CATSRFGGSSSYEQYF

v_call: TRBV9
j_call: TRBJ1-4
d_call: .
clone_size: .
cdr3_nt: TGTGCCAGCAGCCCACCGGGGGCGATCGGCGAAAAACTGTTTTTT
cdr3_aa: CASSPPGAIGEKLFF

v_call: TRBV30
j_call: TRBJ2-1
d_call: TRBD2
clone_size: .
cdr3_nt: TGTGCCTGGAGTGCCTTAAGGACTAGCGGGAGAGGAAATGAGCAGTTCTTC
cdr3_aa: CAWSALRTSGRGNEQFF

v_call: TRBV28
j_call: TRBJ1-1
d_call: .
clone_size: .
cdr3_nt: TGTGCCAGCAGCCCTATGTCTTTAACAGGGAGGTACTTTGAAGCTTTCTTT
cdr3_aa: CASSPMSLTGRYFEAFF

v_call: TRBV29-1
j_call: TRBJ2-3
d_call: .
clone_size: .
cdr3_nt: TGCAGCGTTGTGGGGGTCGGAACGGATACGCAGTATTTT
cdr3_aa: CSVVGVGTDTQYF

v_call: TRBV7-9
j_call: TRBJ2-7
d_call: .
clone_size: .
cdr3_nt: TGTGCCAGCAGCCACACACTGGGAGGCACCTACGAGCAGTACTTC
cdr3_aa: CASSHTLGGTYEQYF

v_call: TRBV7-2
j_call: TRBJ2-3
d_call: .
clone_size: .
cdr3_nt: TGTGCCAGCCGATCTCCGTATCCTAGCACAGATACGCAGTATTTT
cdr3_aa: CASRSPYPSTDTQYF

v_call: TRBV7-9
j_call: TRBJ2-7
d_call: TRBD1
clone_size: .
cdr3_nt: TGTGCCAGCAGCTTATTTGGGACAGGGAGCTACGAGCAGTACTTC
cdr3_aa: CASSLFGTGSYEQYF

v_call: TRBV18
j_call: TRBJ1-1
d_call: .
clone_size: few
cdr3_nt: TGTGCCAGCTCAGCTGACACTGAAGCTTTCTTT
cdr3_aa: CASSADTEAFF

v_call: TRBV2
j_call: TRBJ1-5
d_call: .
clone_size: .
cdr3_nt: TGTGCCAGCGCCGGAGGTGGGTTGCAGCCCCAGCATTTT
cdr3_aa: CASAGGGLQPQHF

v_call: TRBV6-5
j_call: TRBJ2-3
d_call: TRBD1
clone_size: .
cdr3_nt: TGTGCCAGCAGTTTGGACAGGGGCAGAGATACGCAGTATTTT
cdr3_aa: CASSLDRGRDTQYF

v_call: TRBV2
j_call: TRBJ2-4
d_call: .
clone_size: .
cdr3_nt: TGTGCCAGCACCGCGAGAAGACTAGAAGGAAAAAACATTCAGTACTTC
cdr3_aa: CASTARRLEGKNIQYF

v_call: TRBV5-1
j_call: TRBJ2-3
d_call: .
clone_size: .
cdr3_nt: TGCGCCAGCAGCGAAGGGGAAAGAACAGATACGCAGTATTTT
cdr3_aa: CASSEGERTDTQYF

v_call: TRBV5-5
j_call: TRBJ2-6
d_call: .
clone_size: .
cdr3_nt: TGTGCCAGCAGCTTTTCCGGGGCCAACGTCCTGACTTTC
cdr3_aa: CASSFSGANVLTF

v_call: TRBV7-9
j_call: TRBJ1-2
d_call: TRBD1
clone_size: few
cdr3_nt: TGTGCCAGCAGCTTAACGGGACAGGGGGATGGCTACACCTTC
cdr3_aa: CASSLTGQGDGYTF